Shown below are 20 T cell receptor beta chains from a single sample sequenced in a study of Ad26.COV2.S vaccination and SARS-CoV-2 variants. Regarding treatment: 15 to 20 received Ad26.COV2.S at low or high dose, single or two shots; several received placebo; per-sample allocation not given. Specimens were obtained on day 63 following the first vaccine or placebo injection. TCRdb's table, derived via immunoSEQ multiplex PCR, lists solely in-frame clones and lacks some. The repertoire has roughly 390,000 clones, about 88% of them found once; the top ten carry 3.5%. The material sequenced was peripheral blood, taken in a trial of Ad26.COV2.S vaccine versus placebo. All receptors derive from a person between 18 and 60 years old who received the Ad26.COV2.S COVID-19 vaccine or a placebo.

The J gene is TRBJ2-5, the V gene TRBV7-2; D uncertain. Germline CDR1 is SGHTA and CDR2 is FQGNSA. CDR3 length equals 15 residues. V lost 1 base to trimming and J lost 0 bases, with 9 bases between them. CDR3 in amino acids: CASSLDMVYQETQYF. The CDR3 nucleotides are TGTGCCAGCAGCTTAGATATGGTCTACCAAGAGACCCAGTACTTC.

This chain uses TRBV15 with TRBJ1-2; a weak D match, TRBD1 (6 bases). Germline values: CDR1 LNHNV, CDR2 YYDKDF (reference sequence). This CDR3 has 13 amino acids. V shed 1 base and J shed 6 bases, with 9 bases lying between them. The CDR3 DNA sequence: TGTGCCACCAGCAGAGGGGCAGGGGATGGCTACACCTTC. It encodes CATSRGAGDGYTF. Variable domain in full (rest from reference TRBV15 and TRBJ1-2): DAMVIQNPRYQVTQFGKPVTLSCSQTLNHNVMYWYQQKSSQAPKLLFHYYDKDFNNEADTPDNFQSRRPNTSFCFLDIRSPGLGDTAMYLCATSRGAGDGYTFGSGTRLTVV.

As DNA, the CDR3 is TGCAGCGCCGCTGCGGGGGACCTAGGGACTGAAGCTTTCTTT. It encodes CSAAAGDLGTEAFF. The rearrangement joins TRBV29-1 to TRBJ1-1, with a tentative D call TRBD1 (5 bases). V was shortened by 7 bases and J by 5 bases, with 20 bases between the two germline ends. CDR3 length: 14 amino acids. Germline loops: CDR1 SQVTM, CDR2 ANQGSEA.

This rearrangement joins TRBV10-3 to TRBJ1-1; 12 positions match TRBD1. The CDR3 is 15 residues long. Per the germline V gene, CDR1 is ENHRY and CDR2 is SYGVKD. After removal of 6 bases from V and 11 bases from J, the junction contained 13 bases not matched to a gene. CDR3 bases: TGTGCCATCAGCGACCTGGGACAGGGGGCTAAGAAGGCTTTCTTT. Translated: CAISDLGQGAKKAFF.

The rearrangement links TRBV3-1 (or the pseudogene TRBV3-2) to TRBJ2-1; 12 bases are shared with TRBD1. The CDR3 consists of 15 residues. V shed 3 bases and J 7 bases; nucleotides not matched to a gene: 4. Germline V gene data show CDR1 as LGHDT and CDR2 as YNNKEL (reference sequence). The CDR3 sequence: CASSQGTGGLNEQFF. The CDR3 DNA reads TGTGCCAGCAGCCAGGGGACAGGGGGCTTAAATGAGCAGTTCTTC.

The J gene is TRBJ1-3, the V gene TRBV30, with 9 nucleotides matching TRBD1. The CDR3 consists of 14 residues. Trimming cost V 3 bases and J 2 bases; bases outside gene matches: 2. Germline CDR1 GTSNPN, CDR2 SVGIG (reference sequence). In DNA form, the CDR3 reads TGTGCCTGGAGGGGACAGGGAACTGGAAACACCATATATTTT. It yields the protein CAWRGQGTGNTIYF.

The gene calls are TRBV29-1 and TRBJ1-5; 8 bases align to TRBD1. CDR3 length equals 12 residues. V lost 5 bases to trimming and J lost 7 bases; unmatched junction nucleotides: 4. Germline CDR1 is SQVTM and CDR2 is ANQGSEA. CDR3 DNA sequence: TGCAGCGTTAAGACAGGGGAACAGCCCCAGCATTTT. It specifies CSVKTGEQPQHF.

The gene calls are TRBV7-2 and TRBJ2-3, with 7 bases that match TRBD2. The trim removed 5 bases at V and 4 bases at J, leaving 9 bases unmatched. This CDR3 spans 15 amino acids. The V gene's germline CDR1 is SGHTA and CDR2 FQGNSA. This CDR3 reads CASSPYGLVPDTQYF. CDR3 bases: TGTGCCAGCAGCCCCTACGGACTAGTTCCAGATACGCAGTATTTT.

The V gene is TRBV5-1, the J gene TRBJ1-2; 8 bases line up with TRBD1. The CDR3 contains 13 residues. Per germline, CDR1 SGHRS and CDR2 YFSETQ. V shed 3 bases, J shed 7 bases, and the junction held 5 bases outside the gene matches. CDR3 in DNA: TGCGCCAGCAGCTCGACAGGGGAGGGTGGCTACACCTTC. Translated, it gives CASSSTGEGGYTF.

This chain uses TRBV6-5 with TRBJ1-1; possibly TRBD1 for D (5 bases). Germline CDR1 and CDR2: MNHEY and SVGAGI. This CDR3 has 16 amino acids. V lost 2 bases and J 0 bases, leaving 13 bases between the germline ends. CDR3: CASSYLDRSVNTEAFF. Here the CDR3 DNA reads TGTGCCAGCAGTTACCTCGACAGATCAGTGAACACTGAAGCTTTCTTT.

This clone was seen just once. The rearrangement joins TRBV10-3 to TRBJ2-1; D is unresolved. The CDR3 covers 12 residues. The germline V and J ends were trimmed by 6 bases and 7 bases, with 10 bases remaining between them. CDR1 and CDR2 (germline): ENHRY, SYGVKD. The CDR3 DNA reads as TGTGCCATCAGACCCGACGGGAATGAGCAGTTCTTC. Protein sequence: CAIRPDGNEQFF.

The rearrangement links TRBV7-2 to TRBJ2-5, with TRBD2 matching 8 bases. Germline V gives CDR1 SGHTA, CDR2 FQGNSA. The CDR3 length is 15 residues. V gave up 5 bases and J gave up 5 bases; unmatched junction bases: 10. CDR3 amino acids: CASSLDPGLEETQYF. The CDR3 region has the DNA TGTGCCAGCAGCCTAGACCCGGGACTAGAGGAGACCCAGTACTTC.

This clone was counted a few times. The chain recombines TRBV7-9 with TRBJ1-5; no clear D gene. Germline V CDR1 and CDR2: SEHNR, FQNEAQ (reference sequence). Trimming cost V 5 bases and J 9 bases, with 20 bases left between them. The CDR3 consists of 15 residues. This CDR3 reads CASSPPGSTFGPQHF. CDR3 DNA: TGTGCCAGCAGCCCACCCGGGTCCACTTTTGGGCCCCAGCATTTT.

The chain employs TRBV27 and TRBJ1-5, with no clear D. CDR1 MNHEY and CDR2 SMNVEV come from the germline V gene (reference sequence). The CDR3 totals 12 residues. V lost 6 bases and J 6 bases, leaving 9 bases between the germline ends. The CDR3, as DNA: TGTGCCAGCAGAACAAGGCTTCAGCCCCAGCATTTT. It specifies CASRTRLQPQHF.

The gene calls are TRBV10-3 and TRBJ1-1; tentative D call: TRBD1 (6 bases). This CDR3 comprises 13 residues. Germline CDR1 reads ENHRY; CDR2 reads SYGVKD. V was trimmed by 9 bases and J by 1 base, leaving 12 bases between them. The CDR3 region has the DNA TGTGCCATAACAGGGCCGGGGAACACTGAAGCTTTCTTT. This codes for CAITGPGNTEAFF.

The rearrangement links TRBV3-1 (or the pseudogene TRBV3-2) to TRBJ2-3, with a possible D match to TRBD2 (7 bases). Trimming took 4 bases from V and 1 from J, leaving 18 bases between them. This CDR3 is built from 17 residues. CDR1 and CDR2 (germline): LGHDT, YNNKEL (reference sequence). CDR3 nucleotides: TGTGCCAGCAGCCCCCCTTCTAGGGGGGGCCGCACAGATACGCAGTATTTT. Its translation: CASSPPSRGGRTDTQYF.

The rearrangement uses TRBV5-6 and TRBJ2-7; D not resolved. Between the trimmed V and J ends, which lost 1 base and 0 bases, there was a span of 2 bases. This CDR3 comprises 12 residues. The germline V gene encodes CDR1 SGHDT and CDR2 YYEEEE. The CDR3 sequence: CASSLPSYEQYF. DNA for the CDR3: TGTGCCAGCAGCTTGCCCTCCTACGAGCAGTACTTC.

The chain uses TRBV6-1 and TRBJ1-3; the D is unclear. Germline CDR1 reads MNHNS; CDR2 reads SASEGT. V lost 1 base, J lost 0 bases, and 7 bases lay in between. The CDR3 has 15 residues. CDR3 in amino acids: CASSEDASSGNTIYF. CDR3 coding DNA: TGTGCCAGCAGTGAAGACGCAAGCTCTGGAAACACCATATATTTT.

The chain employs TRBV19 and TRBJ2-3; tentative D call: TRBD2 (6 bases). This CDR3 is built from 14 residues. V was cut by 7 bases and J by 4 bases, with 15 bases left in between. Per germline, CDR1 LNHDA and CDR2 SQIVND (reference sequence). This chain's CDR3 is CASTGADAPDTQYF. The CDR3 nucleotides are TGTGCCAGTACGGGAGCGGACGCTCCAGATACGCAGTATTTT. The variable domain in full, with the rest retrieved from reference TRBV19 and TRBJ2-3, is DGGITQSPKYLFRKEGQNVTLSCEQNLNHDAMYWYRQDPGQGLRLIYYSQIVNDFQKGDIAEGYSVSREKKESFPLTVTSAQKNPTAFYLCASTGADAPDTQYFGPGTRLTVL.

V is TRBV10-3 and J is TRBJ1-2, with 11 bases that match TRBD1. Trimming at V came to 10 bases and at J to 3 bases, leaving 10 bases not matched to a gene. From germline, CDR1 is ENHRY and CDR2 SYGVKD. The length of the CDR3 is 15 residues. The chain's CDR3 is CATDRGREGDYGYTF. The CDR3 DNA reads as TGTGCCACGGACAGGGGGCGGGAGGGCGACTATGGCTACACCTTC.